This T cell receptor beta chain came from a study of regulatory T cells in long-lasting Graves disease (dated by TCRdb to the early 2020s). Notes on the research overall: To count as having persistent Graves' disease, a patient had to have received antithyroid drug treatment for over 5 years with TSH receptor autoantibodies remaining persistently positive. The study was conducted in China and was registered as a clinical trial. A total of some 33 samples were covered by TCR sequencing, comprising 13 persistent and roughly 20 newly diagnosed Graves' disease patients. Patients with persistent Graves' disease were compared with patients with newly diagnosed Graves' disease using TCR sequencing and RNA sequencing of peripheral blood. On average, persistent Graves' disease patients in the clinical cohort had been on antithyroid drugs for roughly 11 years.

There are many counts of this clonotype. The antigen it recognizes is unknown. Base qualities are not provided; no much larger clone lies one nucleotide away. The investigation overall reported the following: Sequencing and analysis were limited to the TCR beta chain. Compared with newly diagnosed patients, patients with persistent Graves' disease had lower TCR Shannon entropy and fewer highly expanded clones, which suggests clonal expansion. The study examined only peripheral blood because the primary lesion, thyroid tissue, could not be accessed. The small sample size was acknowledged by the authors as a limitation that may reduce accuracy. Persistent patients shared more public clonotypes among themselves (around 2,700) than newly diagnosed patients did (approximately 870). TRBV28, TRBJ1-2 and TRBJ2-5 were preferentially used in persistent disease, while TRBV20-1 and TRBJ2-1 were favored in newly diagnosed disease.

Reading from cysteine to phenylalanine, the CDR3 counts 15 amino acids. Only CDR3 DNA remains: 45 bases, in frame from the first base. The germline V gene (reference sequence) gives CDR1 as MNHEY and CDR2 as SMNVEV. Trimming costs V 2 bases and J 4 bases, and their ends lie 15 bases apart. Taken with the paper, the label for time point translates to: persistent/refractory GD, antithyroid drugs over 5 years with positive TRAb. RNA was extracted from PBMCs in TRIzol for both TCR sequencing and RNA sequencing. The diagnosis of Graves' disease was made according to American Thyroid Association guidelines. Recruitment of patients was carried out at an endocrinology department in Xi'an, China. Each patient gave about 10 milliliters of peripheral blood, collected in an EDTA anticoagulant tube. Ficoll Paque Plus density gradient separation was used to isolate PBMCs, and no additional T cell sorting was done. An Agilent 2100 Bioanalyzer and agarose gel were used to check RNA quality, and a NanoDrop 2000 was used to measure RNA concentration.

The library came from multiplex PCR. TCRdb records Illumina HiSeq 4000 as the sequencer. iRepertoire HTBI primers and Arm-PCR amplification of CDR3 regions were used to construct TCR beta libraries. Gel purification was performed on PCR products prior to sequencing. From the authors' description of their analysis: Gene usage analysis of CDR3 amino acid clonotypes relied on the 55 to 80 TRBV and 13 to 15 TRBJ segments identified across samples. COPE and FqMerger were used to merge filtered high-quality paired reads into contigs. BLAST was used to align contigs to IMGT TRBV, TRBD and TRBJ reference genes, and CDR3 was defined according to IMGT. Any clonotype with a frequency above 0.1% was classified as a highly expanded clone. Repertoire diversity was measured by Shannon entropy, and V-J evenness by the Gini coefficient. A clonotype found in more than one individual was treated as public. The public reads were quality trimmed at Q25 with fastp and then assembled into clones with MiXCR by TCRdb, keeping productive beta chains. Here each entry gathers all rows of one CDR3 protein and keeps the most common genes and DNA. The V and J calls and clone size come from TCRdb's table, not from the authors' own analysis. In all, the sample holds under 500,000 distinct CDR3 sequences, and 20% to 25% of those were seen once. About a fifth of the sample lies in the top ten.

The chain uses TRBV27 and TRBJ2-7; the D gene could be TRBD1 or TRBD2, each one agreeing over 5 bases. Sequenced material: peripheral blood mononuclear cells (PBMCs), taken when the disease was refractory, from a patient treated with antithyroid drugs. The receptor was isolated from a female donor with Graves disease. The nucleotides read TGTGCCAGCAGTTTACGGGGCGAGGGCCCTTACGAGCAGTACTTC. Translation gives CASSLRGEGPYEQYF.